The 4 T cell receptor beta chains presented below share a single source sample, sequenced in a study of control samples from healthy donors and cancer patients (dated by TCRdb to about 2020). The library was produced with the immunoSEQ multiplex PCR assay. The table comes from immuneACCESS by way of TCRdb, which keeps in-frame sequences with V and J called. Part of the clones is missing from these tables; in studies checked, under half for an unresolved V gene and the rest for unknown reasons. This sample lists around 68,000 clones; approximately 88% were detected once. About 16% of the sample lies in the top ten. The specimen sequenced was blood. The receptor source for this set is a man aged 50 to 59 in good health.

The V call is TRBV28, the J call TRBJ1-1; D not certain. The germline V and J ends were trimmed by 2 bases and 4 bases, with 11 bases remaining between them. Germline V gives CDR1 MDHEN, CDR2 SYDVKM. The CDR3 contains 14 residues. The CDR3: CASSLGLAGTEAFF. As DNA, the CDR3 is TGTGCCAGCAGTTTAGGCCTAGCGGGCACTGAAGCTTTCTTT. Full variable domain (missing parts from reference TRBV28 and TRBJ1-1): DVKVTQSSRYLVKRTGEKVFLECVQDMDHENMFWYRQDPGLGLRLIYFSYDVKMKEKGDIPEGYSVSREKKERFSLILESASTNQTSMYLCASSLGLAGTEAFFGQGTRLTVV.

V and J are TRBV7-9 and TRBJ2-2; D not certain. The CDR3 spans 12 residues. Trimming removed 5 bases at V and 5 bases at J, with 6 bases between. Germline V gene lookup returns CDR1 SEHNR and CDR2 FQNEAQ (reference sequence). Here the CDR3 DNA reads TGTGCCAGCAGCCACGGTACCGGGGAGCTGTTTTTT. This codes for CASSHGTGELFF. The full variable domain, its missing parts supplied by reference TRBV7-9 and TRBJ2-2, is DTGVSQNPRHKITKRGQNVTFRCDPISEHNRLYWYRQTLGQGPEFLTYFQNEAQLEKSRLLSDRFSAERPKGSFSTLEIQRTEQGDSAMYLCASSHGTGELFFGEGSRLTVL.

As DNA, the CDR3 is TGCGCCAGCAGCCAAGATCGGGGGACAGGGACGGGCAAAAACATTCAGTACTTC. This codes for CASSQDRGTGTGKNIQYF. This chain joins TRBV4-1 and TRBJ2-4; 9 nucleotides agree with TRBD1. The CDR3 contains 18 residues. Germline V gene sequence: CDR1 MGHRA, CDR2 YSYEKL. With 0 bases clipped from V and 3 bases from J, the junction kept 9 bases outside the gene matches.

The table lists this clone with a count of one. The chain combines TRBV11-2 with TRBJ2-1, with 10 bases lining up with TRBD1. CDR1 is SGHAT and CDR2 is FQNNGV in the germline V gene. Unmatched junction bases numbered 6, after V lost 5 bases and J lost 2 bases. The CDR3 loop spans 16 amino acids. The CDR3 DNA follows: TGTGCCAGCAGCACCGGGACAGGGGCAACCTACAATGAGCAGTTCTTC. Translation: CASSTGTGATYNEQFF.